The clone carrying this T cell receptor (beta chain) was recorded a few times. This sample was included in a study of blood T cell repertoires in COVID-19. Study summary: Acute-phase and convalescent COVID-19 samples originated in the United States, Italy and Spain. The cDNA or gDNA used as material had been derived from T cells, B-cell-depleted T cells, or PBMCs.

Profiled with immunoSEQ multiplex PCR; TCRdb holds only in-frame clones, not every one. The top ten clones hold roughly 0.92% of a sample with roughly 500,000 clones, about 88% of them seen once. V was trimmed by 5 bases and J by 4 bases, leaving 18 bases between them. The CDR3 spans 15 residues. Germline CDR1 is LNHNV and CDR2 is YYDKDF (reference sequence). Sequencing was done on a sample of peripheral blood. This TCR was recovered from a man between 18 and 35 years old with COVID-19, enrolled during active disease. The genes are TRBV15 and TRBJ2-7; tentative D call: TRBD2 (7 bases). For the CDR3, the DNA is TGTGCCACCAGCCCCGTTATAGGGGGGGGATACGAGCAGTACTTC. The encoded protein is CATSPVIGGGYEQYF.